Listed below are T cell receptor beta chains from one sample, sequenced in a study of beta chain features in type 1 diabetes. Data came from immunoSEQ multiplex PCR; TCRdb stores just in-frame clones and leaves some out. The table has 300,000 to 350,000 clones, around 9.7% seen once. Material: central memory CD4+ T cells from blood. Source of these receptors: a young man with type 1 diabetes. Both conserved end residues are part of each CDR3. A D gene is named only where the DNA matches it firmly. Rows may omit the clone size; those that give it use once, few, many or a size class.

.	.	TRBJ2-2	TRBV29-1	TGCAGCGTGATGCCGGGACAGCGGCGGGGGACGAACACCGGGGAGCTGTTTTTT	CSVMPGQRRGTNTGELFF
.	.	TRBJ1-2	TRBV6-5	TGTGCCAGCAGGGGGGACACGAACTATGGCTACACCTTC	CASRGDTNYGYTF
.	.	TRBJ1-2	TRBV6-5	TGTGCCAGCAGCCCCCTTGATGGGGATGGCTACACCTTC	CASSPLDGDGYTF
few	.	TRBJ2-1	TRBV30	TGTGCCTGGAGTGGGGACCTTTACAATGAGCAGTTCTTC	CAWSGDLYNEQFF
.	.	TRBJ1-5	TRBV19	TGTGCCAGTTCGGACAATTGGATAAGCAATCAGCCCCAGCATTTT	CASSDNWISNQPQHF
few	TRBD1	TRBJ2-7	TRBV10-2	TGCGCCAGCCGGGCAGGGGGCCACGAGCAGTACTTC	CASRAGGHEQYF
.	.	TRBJ1-3	TRBV30	TGTGCCTGGAGTGACGTTAGCACTGGAAACACCATATATTTT	CAWSDVSTGNTIYF
.	TRBD1	TRBJ1-5	TRBV29-1	TGCAGCGCCTCGACAGGGGATCAGCCCCAGCATTTT	CSASTGDQPQHF
.	TRBD1	TRBJ1-6	TRBV13	TGTGCCAGCAGCCCCCGGGACAGGGCCTTTTCACCCCTCCACTTT	CASSPRDRAFSPLHF
.	TRBD2	TRBJ2-7	TRBV27	TGTGCCAGCAGTTTCGCCTCGGGACTAGCGGGGGGGCCGGAGTACTTC	CASSFASGLAGGPEYF
few	.	TRBJ2-2	TRBV19	TGTGCCAGTAGTCAGGGGACCGGGGAGCTGTTTTTT	CASSQGTGELFF
.	TRBD1	TRBJ1-1	TRBV18	TGTGCCAGCTCAACCCAACAGGGGGAGGACACTGAAGCTTTCTTT	CASSTQQGEDTEAFF
few	.	TRBJ2-7	TRBV5-6	TGTGCCAGCAGCTTGATGGGCGAGCAGTACTTC	CASSLMGEQYF
many	.	TRBJ2-5	TRBV5-4	TGTGCCAGCAGCTTGGGGGCTATCCAAGAGACCCAGTACTTC	CASSLGAIQETQYF
.	TRBD1	TRBJ2-1	TRBV19	TGTGCCAGTAGTATCGGGACAGGGGGTGTCGATGAGCAGTTCTTC	CASSIGTGGVDEQFF
.	TRBD1	TRBJ1-2	TRBV28	TGTGCCAGCACCTCAGCCGAGACAGGGGTCTATGGCTACACCTTC	CASTSAETGVYGYTF
.	TRBD1	TRBJ2-4	TRBV28	TGTGCCAGCAGTGCTCTGGGACAGCTTCTAGCCAAAAACATTCAGTACTTC	CASSALGQLLAKNIQYF
once	.	TRBJ2-1	TRBV9	TGTGCCAGCAGCGTAGCGGGGGACTACAATGAGCAGTTCTTC	CASSVAGDYNEQFF
few	.	TRBJ1-2	TRBV19	TGTGCCAGTAGTATTAACGGGCCCCAGAACTATGGCTACACCTTC	CASSINGPQNYGYTF
.	.	TRBJ1-4	TRBV6-5	TGTGCCAGCAGTTACTCGGGGGGGTCCCATGAAAAACTGTTTTTT	CASSYSGGSHEKLFF
.	.	TRBJ2-4	TRBV5-4	TGTGCCAGCAGCTTGGACCCGGGGGCCAAAAACATTCAGTACTTC	CASSLDPGAKNIQYF
few	.	TRBJ1-1	TRBV5-1	TGCGCCAGCAGCTTGGACAGCTTGAACACTGAAGCTTTCTTT	CASSLDSLNTEAFF
.	.	TRBJ2-2	TRBV5-4	TGTGCCAGCAGCTTTGGAGGGGGCGAGGACGGGGAGCTGTTTTTT	CASSFGGGEDGELFF
.	.	TRBJ2-3	TRBV6-5	TGTGCCAGCAGTCCACAGGGTTACGGCACAGATACGCAGTATTTT	CASSPQGYGTDTQYF
.	.	TRBJ1-4	TRBV4-3	TGCGCCAGCAGCCCAGGGGCACAGCCAAATGAAAAACTGTTTTTT	CASSPGAQPNEKLFF
few	.	TRBJ2-3	TRBV14	TGTGCCAGCAGTCGTCTACCGAGGGGCCCAGATACGCAGTATTTT	CASSRLPRGPDTQYF
few	.	TRBJ1-2	TRBV4-3	TGCGCCAGCAGCCAAGTACAGGCTGCCGTGGGTGGCTACACCTTC	CASSQVQAAVGGYTF
many	.	TRBJ2-5	TRBV7-2	TGTGCCAGCAGCTTCCCGGGGGCGGGGAAGACCCAGTACTTC	CASSFPGAGKTQYF
.	.	TRBJ1-4	TRBV10-1	TGCGCCAGCAGTGAGTCGAAGGACCAACGGTATGAAAAACTGTTTTTT	CASSESKDQRYEKLFF
.	.	TRBJ2-3	TRBV10-1	TGCGCCAGCAGTGCGCCAGATACGCAGTATTTT	CASSAPDTQYF
few	TRBD2	TRBJ2-3	TRBV9	TGTGCCAGCAGCGTAGAGGGGACTAGCGGGGCGACCGGTACGCAGTATTTT	CASSVEGTSGATGTQYF
.	.	TRBJ1-4	TRBV7-2	TGCGCCAGCAGCCAAGATTCCATCGGAGGTAATGAAAAACTGTTTTTT	CASSQDSIGGNEKLFF
.	.	TRBJ1-4	TRBV4-1	TGCGCCAGCAGGTTAGACAGTGCAACTAATGAAAAACTGTTTTTT	CASRLDSATNEKLFF
few	.	TRBJ2-5	TRBV7-8	TGTGCCAGCAGCTTAGGCCTTTCGGGACGGGAAGAGACCCAGTACTTC	CASSLGLSGREETQYF
.	.	TRBJ1-6	TRBV13	TGTGCCAGCAGCGGGGGGCTCCTGGGTTCACCCCTCCACTTT	CASSGGLLGSPLHF
.	.	TRBJ1-6	TRBV28	TGTGCCAGCAACACGAACGGAGGGAATTCACCCCTCCACTTT	CASNTNGGNSPLHF
.	TRBD1	TRBJ1-1	TRBV6-5	TGTGCCAGCAGTTACGAACGACAGGGTGAAGCTTTCTTT	CASSYERQGEAFF
.	TRBD1	TRBJ1-1	TRBV5-6	TGTGCCAGCAGCTTGGTTAGGGACAGGGAGTACACTGAAGCTTTCTTT	CASSLVRDREYTEAFF
few	.	TRBJ2-7	TRBV18	TGTGCCAGCTCACCACAGGCAGGCGACGAGCAGTACTTC	CASSPQAGDEQYF
.	TRBD1	TRBJ2-7	TRBV7-8	TGTGCCAGCAGCAAAGACATCGGCAGGGGGCTTGAGCAGTACTTC	CASSKDIGRGLEQYF
.	.	TRBJ2-7	TRBV27	TGTGCCAGCAGTTTGGGGCCAGGTCGGAGGTACGAGCAGTACTTC	CASSLGPGRRYEQYF
.	TRBD1	TRBJ1-6	TRBV7-2	TGTGCCAGCAGCCTGGGACAGGGCAGTTCACCCCTCCACTTT	CASSLGQGSSPLHF
.	.	TRBJ1-3	TRBV29-1	TGCAGCGTTGAGTCTGGAAACACCATATATTTT	CSVESGNTIYF
.	TRBD1	TRBJ2-6	TRBV7-2	TGTGCCAGCAGCGGCCGGGACAGGGGCATAGGCGGGGCCAACGTCCTGACTTTC	CASSGRDRGIGGANVLTF
.	TRBD1	TRBJ2-5	TRBV7-6	TGTGCCAGCAGCTTAGGGGGCGGGACAGGGGGCCAAGAGACCCAGTACTTC	CASSLGGGTGGQETQYF
once	TRBD2	TRBJ2-3	TRBV7-9	TGTGCCAGCAGCTTATCCGGACTAGCCCCTCCAAATACGCAGTATTTT	CASSLSGLAPPNTQYF
.	.	TRBJ1-1	TRBV9	TGTGCCAGCAGCGCGATGTTCCAGGGGATAAACACTGAAGCTTTCTTT	CASSAMFQGINTEAFF
.	.	TRBJ2-3	TRBV4-3	TGCGCCAGCAGCAAAGGAACAGCAGCTTTCACAGATACGCAGTATTTT	CASSKGTAAFTDTQYF